Listed below are T cell receptor beta chains from one sample, sequenced in a study of early stage breast cancer tumors. Measured with immunoSEQ multiplex PCR; TCRdb has only the in-frame clones, and not every one. The sample has some 6,000 clones, 70% seen once. The material sequenced was normal breast tissue next to the tumor. The receptors originated from a person in their sixties with breast cancer. The CDR3 runs from the conserved cysteine through the conserved F or W. A D gene is named only where the DNA matches it firmly. Clone size is shown for a subset of rows, as once, few, many or a class of expanded clone.

D: TRBD2
length: 16
J: TRBJ2-3
V: TRBV11-3
size: .
CDR3: CASSFSAGGIGDTQYF
DNA: TGTGCCAGCAGCTTCTCAGCGGGAGGGATCGGAGATACGCAGTATTTT

D: TRBD2
length: 17
J: TRBJ2-7
V: TRBV4-2
size: .
CDR3: CASSQEVRTSGAYEQYF
DNA: TGTGCCAGCAGCCAAGAGGTGAGGACTAGCGGGGCCTACGAGCAGTACTTC

D: .
length: 14
J: TRBJ2-1
V: TRBV6-6
size: .
CDR3: CASSYSGSYNEQFF
DNA: TGTGCCAGCAGTTACTCGGGCTCCTACAATGAGCAGTTCTTC

D: .
length: 15
J: TRBJ2-3
V: TRBV7-2
size: .
CDR3: CASSLNGASTDTQYF
DNA: TGTGCCAGCAGCTTAAACGGGGCCAGCACAGATACGCAGTATTTT

D: .
length: 15
J: TRBJ2-5
V: TRBV5-1
size: .
CDR3: CASSRNSGGGETQYF
DNA: TGCGCCAGCAGCCGAAACAGTGGGGGCGGCGAGACCCAGTACTTC

D: .
length: 13
J: TRBJ2-5
V: TRBV4-1
size: .
CDR3: CASSQGVSETQYF
DNA: TGCGCCAGCAGCCAAGGGGTATCAGAGACCCAGTACTTC

D: TRBD2
length: 16
J: TRBJ2-2
V: TRBV7-3
size: .
CDR3: CASSSRTSGNTGELFF
DNA: TGTGCCAGCAGCTCCCGGACTAGCGGTAACACCGGGGAGCTGTTTTTT

D: .
length: 15
J: TRBJ2-1
V: TRBV6-5
size: few
CDR3: CASGLGGESYNEQFF
DNA: TGTGCCAGTGGGTTGGGGGGAGAGTCCTACAATGAGCAGTTCTTC

D: TRBD1
length: 15
J: TRBJ1-6
V: TRBV30
size: .
CDR3: CAQRTGSSYNSPLHF
DNA: TGTGCCCAGAGGACAGGGAGCTCCTATAATTCACCCCTCCACTTT

D: .
length: 13
J: TRBJ2-5
V: TRBV6-1
size: .
CDR3: CATESPVAETQYF
DNA: TGTGCCACTGAGAGTCCAGTCGCGGAGACCCAGTACTTC

D: TRBD1
length: 13
J: TRBJ1-4
V: TRBV19
size: .
CDR3: CASSSRTGKKLFF
DNA: TGTGCCAGTAGTTCCCGGACAGGGAAGAAACTGTTTTTT

D: .
length: 11
J: TRBJ1-3
V: TRBV11-2
size: few
CDR3: CASSLGNTIYF
DNA: TGTGCCAGCAGCTTAGGGAACACCATATATTTT

D: .
length: 16
J: TRBJ2-1
V: TRBV13
size: .
CDR3: CASSSPGGGKYNEQFF
DNA: TGTGCCAGCAGCTCCCCAGGCGGCGGCAAGTACAATGAGCAGTTCTTC

D: .
length: 13
J: TRBJ2-1
V: TRBV30
size: .
CDR3: CAWSKLGLTPPFF
DNA: TGTGCCTGGAGTAAACTGGGACTGACTCCACCGTTCTTC

D: .
length: 14
J: TRBJ1-1
V: TRBV29-1
size: .
CDR3: CSAVEWNLGTEAFF
DNA: TGCAGCGCCGTTGAGTGGAATCTCGGCACTGAAGCTTTCTTT

D: TRBD1
length: 14
J: TRBJ1-1
V: TRBV10-3
size: .
CDR3: CAISGQGANTEAFF
DNA: TGTGCCATCAGTGGGCAGGGGGCAAACACTGAAGCTTTCTTT

D: .
length: 13
J: TRBJ1-5
V: TRBV28
size: once
CDR3: CASSYRNNQPQHF
DNA: TGTGCCAGCAGTTATCGGAACAATCAGCCCCAGCATTTT

D: .
length: 15
J: TRBJ2-2
V: TRBV7-6
size: .
CDR3: CASSLATGYTGELFF
DNA: TGTGCCAGCAGCTTAGCAACAGGCTACACCGGGGAGCTGTTTTTT

D: TRBD2
length: 16
J: TRBJ2-2
V: TRBV7-7
size: .
CDR3: CASSAVSGSYTGELFF
DNA: TGTGCTAGCAGCGCTGTTAGCGGGAGTTACACCGGGGAGCTGTTTTTT

D: TRBD1
length: 14
J: TRBJ1-2
V: TRBV6-5
size: .
CDR3: CASSSGTGESGYTF
DNA: TGTGCCAGCAGTTCCGGGACAGGGGAGTCCGGCTACACCTTC

D: .
length: 14
J: TRBJ2-7
V: TRBV18
size: .
CDR3: CASSLRDGDYEQYF
DNA: TGTGCCAGCTCACTCCGGGACGGAGACTACGAGCAGTACTTC

D: .
length: 17
J: TRBJ2-3
V: TRBV4-1
size: .
CDR3: CASSQVSTFRGEDTQYF
DNA: TGCGCCAGCAGCCAAGTTTCAACTTTTCGCGGGGAAGATACGCAGTATTTT

D: TRBD1
length: 14
J: TRBJ2-5
V: TRBV28
size: few
CDR3: CASSYYRGQETQYF
DNA: TGTGCCAGCAGTTACTACAGGGGACAAGAGACCCAGTACTTC

D: .
length: 14
J: TRBJ1-2
V: TRBV5-3
size: few
CDR3: CARSLFQERGYYTF
DNA: TGTGCCAGAAGCTTGTTTCAGGAGAGGGGTTACTACACCTTC